A single T cell receptor (beta chain) is shown here with its context. Using immunoSEQ multiplex PCR, the repertoire was profiled, and TCRdb retains in-frame clones only, with some absent. The sample includes about 2 million clones, about 95% of them seen just once. These data belong to a study of shared clonotypes between healthy human individuals. Germline V CDR1 and CDR2: SGDLS, YYNGEE. With 0 bases removed from V and 6 bases from J, the gap between germline ends came to 12 bases. This CDR3 has 14 amino acids. The naive CD8 subset, CD45RO-negative cells positively selected for CCR7, excluded terminally differentiated effector memory CD45RA+ cells.

The receptor was derived from a man younger than 35 in good health. The chain carries TRBV9 and TRBJ1-1; a weak D match, TRBD1 (6 bases). Sequencing used naive CD8+ T cells sorted from blood. The CDR3, as DNA: TGTGCCAGCAGCGTAGGTATAGGGGGGCCTGAAGCTTTCTTT. Translating it yields CASSVGIGGPEAFF.